Listed below are T cell receptor beta chains from one sample, sequenced in a study of blood T cell repertoires in COVID-19. Generated by immunoSEQ multiplex PCR, the TCRdb table keeps only in-frame clones and is missing some. This sample has 97,000 or so clones, with roughly 84% found just once. The material sequenced was peripheral blood. The source is a human donor in a cohort sampled during active COVID-19. CDR3s include the opening cysteine and the closing phenylalanine or tryptophan. D genes are given only for firm matches. Size tells how often a clone was seen (once, few, many) or the class of an expanded clone, and some rows leave it out.

TRBJ2-3,TRBD1,TRBV18,12,-,CAGQDLGDTQYF,TGTGCAGGACAGGACCTGGGGGATACGCAGTATTTT
TRBJ2-7,-,TRBV7-9,14,-,CASSLAVDTYEQYF,TGTGCCAGCAGCTTAGCAGTTGACACCTACGAGCAGTACTTC
TRBJ2-1,-,TRBV19,16,-,CASSPQSGYATNEQFF,TGTGCCAGTAGCCCGCAAAGCGGATACGCGACGAATGAGCAGTTCTTC
TRBJ2-7,TRBD1,TRBV10-3,13,-,CAVSEGQGYEQYF,TGTGCCGTCAGCGAGGGACAGGGCTACGAGCAGTACTTC
TRBJ1-3,-,TRBV11-2,14,few,CASRKSSSGNTIYF,TGTGCCAGCAGAAAGTCCAGCTCTGGAAACACCATATATTTT
TRBJ2-1,TRBD2,TRBV5-6,13,-,CASSLLAGWAQFF,TGTGCCAGCAGCTTACTAGCGGGGTGGGCTCAGTTCTTC
TRBJ2-5,TRBD2,TRBV11-3,19,once,CASSLDPLLAGGRQETQYF,TGTGCCAGCAGCTTAGACCCGTTACTAGCGGGGGGAAGACAAGAGACCCAGTACTTC
TRBJ2-1,-,TRBV29-1,10,-,CSVKHNEQFF,TGCAGCGTTAAGCACAATGAGCAGTTCTTC
TRBJ2-5,TRBD2,TRBV2,13,-,CASLTSGGKTQYF,TGTGCCAGCCTAACTAGCGGGGGCAAGACCCAGTACTTC
TRBJ1-2,TRBD1,TRBV4-2,16,few,CASSQDAAGGVYGYTF,TGTGCCAGCAGCCAAGATGCGGCAGGGGGCGTCTATGGCTACACCTTC
TRBJ2-3,-,TRBV7-2,15,-,CASSLAGSGTDTQYF,TGTGCCAGCAGCTTAGCCGGTAGCGGCACAGATACGCAGTATTTT
TRBJ2-6,-,TRBV18,16,-,CASSPVRSSGANVLTF,TGTGCCAGCTCACCGGTGAGAAGCTCTGGGGCCAACGTCCTGACTTTC
TRBJ2-5,-,TRBV5-1,15,-,CASSFQGSGQETQYF,TGCGCCAGCAGCTTCCAGGGGTCGGGCCAAGAGACCCAGTACTTC
TRBJ1-2,-,TRBV6-5,15,-,CASSHTGQANYGYTF,TGTGCCAGCAGCCACACAGGACAAGCTAACTATGGCTACACCTTC
TRBJ1-2,-,TRBV2,13,few,CASSERRNYGYTF,TGTGCCAGCAGTGAAAGGAGAAACTATGGCTACACCTTC
TRBJ1-5,TRBD1,TRBV6-1,14,few,CASRARGTNQPQHF,TGTGCCAGCAGGGCCAGGGGGACCAATCAGCCCCAGCATTTT
TRBJ2-7,-,TRBV7-2,15,once,CASSTSGHQTYEQYF,TGTGCCAGCAGTACCTCGGGACACCAGACCTACGAGCAGTACTTC
TRBJ1-4,-,TRBV11-3,14,-,CASSDQGSGEKLFF,TGTGCCAGCAGTGACCAGGGAAGTGGTGAAAAACTGTTTTTT
TRBJ1-2,-,TRBV5-6,11,-,CASSRGYGYTF,TGTGCCAGCAGCCGGGGATACGGCTACACCTTC
TRBJ2-3,TRBD2,TRBV2,17,-,CASSDGAGLVGTDTQYF,TGTGCCAGCAGTGACGGCGCGGGACTAGTTGGCACAGATACGCAGTATTTT
TRBJ1-1,TRBD1,TRBV2,13,-,CASSMGQEDEAFF,TGTGCCAGCAGTATGGGACAGGAGGATGAAGCTTTCTTT
TRBJ1-6,-,TRBV4-1,17,-,CASSRAPPGFWNSPLHF,TGCGCCAGCAGCCGTGCTCCCCCCGGTTTTTGGAATTCACCCCTCCACTTT
TRBJ2-3,TRBD2,TRBV6-2/TRBV6-3,16,-,CASSYSKLAVQDTQYF,TGTGCCAGCAGTTACTCGAAACTAGCGGTTCAGGATACGCAGTATTTT
TRBJ1-6,TRBD1,TRBV30,14,-,CASSETGINSPLHF,TGTGCTTCGTCCGAGACAGGGATTAATTCACCCCTCCACTTT
TRBJ1-2,-,TRBV5-6,15,-,CASSLWPPGSYGYTF,TGTGCCAGCAGCTTATGGCCCCCTGGTTCCTATGGCTACACCTTC
TRBJ2-7,-,TRBV7-3,13,once,CASSFGPYYEQYF,TGTGCCAGCAGCTTTGGGCCCTACTACGAGCAGTACTTC
TRBJ2-2,-,TRBV28,16,-,CASSEFRASNTGELFF,TGTGCCAGCAGCGAGTTCAGGGCCTCGAACACCGGGGAGCTGTTTTTT
TRBJ1-5,-,TRBV5-6,16,-,CASSWGGRLYNQPQHF,TGTGCCAGCAGCTGGGGGGGCAGGCTATATAATCAGCCCCAGCATTTT
TRBJ1-6,-,TRBV27,15,-,CASSFQYSYNSPLHF,TGTGCCAGCAGTTTCCAGTACTCCTATAATTCACCCCTCCACTTT
TRBJ1-4,-,TRBV4-2,16,-,CASSRTEFITNEKLFF,TGTGCCAGCAGCCGAACAGAATTCATTACTAATGAAAAACTGTTTTTT
TRBJ1-3,-,TRBV18,16,-,CASSASMTASGNTIYF,TGTGCCAGCTCAGCTTCCATGACAGCCTCTGGAAACACCATATATTTT
TRBJ2-1,TRBD1,TRBV27,14,-,CASSRQGAYNEQFF,TGTGCCAGCAGTCGTCAGGGGGCCTACAATGAGCAGTTCTTC
TRBJ2-5,TRBD1,TRBV6-5,15,-,CAIQPKGDRQETQYF,TGTGCCATCCAGCCAAAGGGGGACAGACAAGAGACCCAGTACTTC
TRBJ2-7,TRBD2,TRBV30,13,-,CAWSRTSSYEQYF,TGTGCCTGGAGTCGGACTAGCTCCTACGAGCAGTACTTC
TRBJ1-2,-,TRBV28,12,-,CASSPRVIGYTF,TGTGCCAGCAGTCCCCGCGTGATCGGCTACACCTTC